The sample holds a few counts of the clone carrying this T cell receptor (beta chain). Clones were read by immunoSEQ multiplex PCR, and TCRdb kept only the in-frame ones, dropping some. This table has some 30,000 clones, roughly four fifths appearing once. This specimen belongs to a study of human CD4 T cells and Enterobacteriaceae. Trimming took 0 bases from V and 7 from J, leaving 7 bases between them. Per the germline V gene, CDR1 is MNHEY and CDR2 is SVGAGI. The CDR3 extends over 13 amino acids. All CD4+ cells other than CD45RA+CCR7+CD95- naive cells were sorted as memory, over 95% pure. CD4 and CD14 magnetic microbeads positively selected total CD4+ T cells and monocytes.

This sequence joins TRBV6-5 and TRBJ1-5; D not resolved. The sequence derives from a human donor in good health. Sequenced material: memory CD4+ T cells from blood. CDR3 amino acids: CASSYSAGQPQHF. In DNA, the CDR3 is TGTGCCAGCAGTTACTCGGCGGGACAGCCCCAGCATTTT.